This T cell receptor (beta chain) was sequenced in a study of STAT5B mutations in CD4+ large granular lymphocyte leukemia (dated by TCRdb to 2022 to 2024). About the study as a whole: Among healthy controls, the CDR3 'QG' motif was associated with a particular HLA allele. TCRbeta repertoires of CD4+ T-cell large granular lymphocyte leukemia patients were compared with those of healthy blood donors. Flow cytometry on FACSCanto II or FACSVerse showed that the purified fractions were more than 95% pure among lymphocytes.

Buffy coats from 35 to 40 blood donors, supplied by the Finnish Red Cross blood service, were used as healthy controls. All TCR-sequenced material derived from peripheral blood: patient blood samples and healthy donor buffy coats. Peripheral blood mononuclear cells were isolated by Ficoll-Hypaque gradient centrifugation. Magnetic purification was used to isolate CD4+ cells from the buffy coats of the healthy controls. The Gentra Puregene Cell and Tissue kit was used to extract genomic DNA, and a Qubit 2.0 fluorometer was used to measure the amount of genomic DNA. The immunoSEQ assay at survey resolution was applied to genomic DNA for sequencing of TCRbeta rearrangements. In the paper's pipeline: In the TCR sequencing data, the lowest productive clonotype frequency that could be detected was 2.59 x 10-5. Analyses included only productive TCRbeta rearrangements, meaning complete and in-frame sequences. The clonality of each sample was calculated as Simpson clonality in the immunoSEQ Analyzer version 3.0. Clones were binned by frequency as very rare, small, medium, large (1-20%) or hyperexpanded (>20%). Generation probabilities were estimated with OLGA 1.2.3, V-gene circos plots were made with VDJtools, specificities were searched in VDJdb, and CDR3 motifs were identified with GLIPH. This immuneACCESS table, as held by TCRdb, lists in-frame sequences with V and J called but not all clones. Of the missing ones, under half trace to an unresolved V gene in checked studies; the others have no known cause. Clone size and V and J calls were adopted from that table, with D and trimming inferred from the DNA. The sample table contains about 33,000 clones; only one count was recorded for about 90% of them. Clones ranked in the top ten supply roughly 3.3% of the sample.

V gives up 3 bases and J gives up 4 bases, and the segment between their germline ends measures 12 bases. For CDR1 and CDR2, the germline V gene lists SQVTM and ANQGSEA. The CDR3 runs 13 residues from the cysteine to the phenylalanine. Only the CDR3 DNA stays, 39 bases, in frame from base 1. In regard to this clone: Its antigen remains undetermined. Per-nucleotide qualities are absent, and no much larger clonotype sits a single base away.

Study-wide conclusions, independent of this receptor: The main leukemic clonotypes were found to be private to each patient, although around a quarter of the main leukemic clonotypes were detected at low frequency in the non-leukemic repertoires of other patients. TRBV06-family usage was enriched among the top patient clones (8/27) compared with healthy controls (2/35). Compared with healthy CD4+ repertoires, CD4-sorted patient repertoires appeared more clonal, and this difference remained even after the putative leukemic clones were removed. Data were not HLA-matched; higher clonality in CD4+ versus CD8+ T-LGLL could reflect the relatively small sample size.

Sequences were obtained from CD4+ T cells from blood buffy coats. This sequence was found in a human donor in good health. The chain was built from TRBV29-1 and TRBJ1-2; the D gene remains uncertain. The CDR3 amino acid sequence is: CSVDVGRGYGYTF. In nucleotide form, the sequence is TGCAGCGTTGATGTGGGCCGGGGCTATGGCTACACCTTC.